Listed here are 5 T cell receptor beta chains from one sample, sequenced in a study of regulatory T cells in long-lasting Graves disease. Time point given: newly diagnosed GD, antithyroid drugs for less than 3 months. Making the TCR library involved RNA that had been extracted from PBMCs. CDR3-region Arm-PCR and iRepertoire HTBI primers produced the TCR beta libraries. TCRdb called the multiplex PCR reads again in MiXCR, with one record for every CDR3 protein. The top ten clones hold around 20% of a sample with around 230,000 distinct CDR3 sequences, roughly 18% of them seen once. This material consisted of peripheral blood mononuclear cells (PBMCs), taken at new diagnosis, from a patient treated with antithyroid drugs. These receptor sequences come from a female donor with Graves disease.

Concerning this clonotype itself: One end of the junction varies from germline; a read error may be responsible. The rearrangement joins TRBV10-3 to TRBJ1-5; D unresolved. CDR1 is ENHRY, CDR2 SYGVKD, per germline. The CDR3 is 13 amino acids. The CDR3 loop is CASSGLSNQPQHF. In DNA, the CDR3 is TGTGCCAGCAGTGGTTTGAGCAATCAGCCCCAGCATTTT.

This clonotype was seen ten or more times. The genes are TRBV19 and TRBJ2-7, with D possibly matching TRBD1 (5 bases). The germline gives CDR1 LNHDA, CDR2 SQIVND (reference sequence). Between the trimmed V and J ends, which lost 5 bases and 7 bases, there was a span of 9 bases. This CDR3 has 11 residues. This CDR3 reads CASSWAGEQYF. The CDR3 DNA sequence: TGTGCCAGTAGTTGGGCAGGGGAGCAGTACTTC.

This clonotype appeared many times. V usage is TRBV10-3 and J usage is TRBJ2-7; D perhaps matches TRBD2 (5 bases). V shed 4 bases and J shed 5 bases, with 12 bases lying between them. CDR1 ENHRY and CDR2 SYGVKD come from the germline V gene. This CDR3 has 13 residues. CDR3 protein: CAISAASTNEQYF. The CDR3 DNA is TGTGCCATCAGTGCAGCTAGCACCAACGAGCAGTACTTC.

The J gene is TRBJ1-1, the V gene TRBV6-2 or TRBV6-3, with unresolved D. Deletions cut 8 bases from V and 0 bases from J, with 7 bases between. Germline V gene lookup returns CDR1 MNHEY and CDR2 SVGEGT. The CDR3 has 12 amino acids. CDR3 DNA: TGTGCCAGCGGACGGATGAACACTGAAGCTTTCTTT. It encodes CASGRMNTEAFF.

This clonotype was counted ten times or more. The CDR3 sequence: CASSLGVRGDTQYF. DNA of the CDR3: TGTGCCAGCAGCTTAGGCGTGAGGGGAGATACGCAGTATTTT. The chain recombines TRBV7-6 with TRBJ2-3; D possibly matches TRBD1 or TRBD2 (5 bases each). Trimming pared 1 base from V and 5 bases from J, leaving 10 bases between. This CDR3 has 14 residues. The germline gives CDR1 SGHVS, CDR2 FNYEAQ.